Listed here is a single T cell receptor beta chain. What it binds is not known. This record comes from a study of persistence of HIV-infected CD4 T cells. Study-level background: Donors were ART-treated; their CMV- and Gag-responding CD4+ T cells were isolated. Multiple blood draws of up to 180 mL, except a couple of donors with single leukapheresis.

Stimulation used approximately 9.1 ug/mL lysate from CMV-infected fibroblasts. CD40L/CD69 double-negative CD45RO-high memory CD4+ T cells were collected. Donors had CD4+ T cell counts above 400 cells/uL and were CMV-seropositive. The immunoSEQ assay was version 4, run in survey mode. Assay: immunoSEQ multiplex PCR; the TCRdb copy retains only in-frame clones and omits some. The data hold 45,000 to 55,000 clones, with 75% to 85% observed a single time. Germline V gene data show CDR1 as MNHEY and CDR2 as SVGAGI. The CDR3 consists of 16 residues. V dropped 4 bases and J dropped 4 bases, with 19 bases sitting between them.

The chain recombines TRBV6-5 with TRBJ1-2; D gene uncertain. The sequencing here drew on CD4+ T cells sorted from PBMCs after approximately 19-hour stimulation, taken from a patient who received antiretroviral therapy. This TCR was recovered from an adult man with HIV who was CMV-seropositive. For the CDR3, the DNA is TGTGCCAGCAGTTTCTTATCGACCGGTGTCTTCTATGGCTACACCTTC. Its translation: CASSFLSTGVFYGYTF.